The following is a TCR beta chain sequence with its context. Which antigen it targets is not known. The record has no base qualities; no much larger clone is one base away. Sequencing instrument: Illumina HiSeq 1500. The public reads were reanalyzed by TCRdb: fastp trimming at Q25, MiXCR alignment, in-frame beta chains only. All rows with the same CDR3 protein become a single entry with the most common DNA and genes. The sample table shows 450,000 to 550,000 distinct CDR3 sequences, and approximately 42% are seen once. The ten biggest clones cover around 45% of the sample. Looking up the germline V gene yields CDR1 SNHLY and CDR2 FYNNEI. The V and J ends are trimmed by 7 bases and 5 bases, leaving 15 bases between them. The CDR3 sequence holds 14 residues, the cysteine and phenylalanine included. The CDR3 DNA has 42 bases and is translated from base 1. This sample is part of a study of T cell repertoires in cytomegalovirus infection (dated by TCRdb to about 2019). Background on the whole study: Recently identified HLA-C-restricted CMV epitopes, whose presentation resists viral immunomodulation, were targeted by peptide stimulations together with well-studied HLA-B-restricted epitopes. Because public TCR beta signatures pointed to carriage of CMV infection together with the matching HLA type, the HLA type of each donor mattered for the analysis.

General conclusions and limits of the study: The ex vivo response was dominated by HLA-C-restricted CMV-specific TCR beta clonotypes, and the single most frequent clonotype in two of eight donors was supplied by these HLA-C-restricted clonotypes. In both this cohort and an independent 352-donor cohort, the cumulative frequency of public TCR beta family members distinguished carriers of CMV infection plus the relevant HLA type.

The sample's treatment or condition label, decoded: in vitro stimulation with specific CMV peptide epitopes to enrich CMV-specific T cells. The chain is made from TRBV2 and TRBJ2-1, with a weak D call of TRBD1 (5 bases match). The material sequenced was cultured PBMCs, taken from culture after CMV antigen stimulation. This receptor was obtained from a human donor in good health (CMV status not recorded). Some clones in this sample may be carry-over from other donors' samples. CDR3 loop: CASTQRQPNNEQFF. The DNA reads TGTGCCAGCACGCAGCGACAGCCAAACAATGAGCAGTTCTTC.